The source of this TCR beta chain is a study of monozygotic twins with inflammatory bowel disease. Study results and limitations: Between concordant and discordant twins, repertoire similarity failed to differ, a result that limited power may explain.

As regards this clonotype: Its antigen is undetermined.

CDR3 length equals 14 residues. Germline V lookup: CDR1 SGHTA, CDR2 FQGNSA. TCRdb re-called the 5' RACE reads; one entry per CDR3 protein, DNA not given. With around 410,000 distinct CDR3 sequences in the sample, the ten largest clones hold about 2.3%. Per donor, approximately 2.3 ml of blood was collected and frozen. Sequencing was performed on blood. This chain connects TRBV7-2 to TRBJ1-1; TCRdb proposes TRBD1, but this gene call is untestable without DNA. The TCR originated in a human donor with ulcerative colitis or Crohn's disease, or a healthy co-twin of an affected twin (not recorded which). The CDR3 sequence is CASSLQTGIAEAFF.